This entry lists 10 T cell receptor beta chains sequenced from one sample in a study of blood T cell repertoires in COVID-19. This table comes from immunoSEQ multiplex PCR, and its TCRdb copy is limited to in-frame clones, with some not included. The sample carries 150,000 to 200,000 clones, about nine tenths recorded once. Specimen: PBMCs or T cells enriched from blood (not recorded which). The receptors shown here come from a woman under 30 who had recovered from COVID-19.

The chain has TRBV7-5 and TRBJ2-7; TRBD2, the table's D call, lacks a check against the DNA. TRBV7-5 is given as a pseudogene. The CDR3 consists of 14 residues. The CDR3 DNA reads as TGTGCCAGAAGCTTAGGAGAAATTGTCGACGAGCAGTACTTC. Protein: CARSLGEIVDEQYF.

The chain has TRBV19 and TRBJ2-7, with 9 bases aligning to TRBD1. V lost 5 bases and J lost 2; bases outside the gene matches: 4. The CDR3 contains 14 residues. Germline assignment: CDR1 LNHDA and CDR2 SQIVND (reference sequence). The CDR3: CASSATGGAYEQYF. DNA for the CDR3: TGTGCCAGTAGTGCGACAGGGGGTGCCTACGAGCAGTACTTC.

The gene calls are TRBV5-1 and TRBJ1-3; D not certain. Trimming pared 4 bases from V and 7 bases from J, leaving 9 bases between. Per germline, CDR1 SGHRS and CDR2 YFSETQ. The CDR3 loop spans 12 amino acids. CDR3 coding DNA: TGCGCCAGCAGCCCGTCCGGGAACACCATATATTTT. It encodes CASSPSGNTIYF.

The CDR3 region has the DNA TGCGCCAGCAGTCCGCGGGAGGGCAACAATCAGCCCCAGCATTTT. The encoded protein is CASSPREGNNQPQHF. The V and J genes are TRBV4-1 and TRBJ1-5; D remains unclear. The CDR3 is made up of 15 amino acids. Germline V gene sequence: CDR1 MGHRA, CDR2 YSYEKL. V lost 6 bases and J 3 bases, leaving 15 bases between the germline ends.

The J gene is TRBJ1-5, the V gene TRBV19, with D unclear. Looked up from germline, CDR1 is LNHDA and CDR2 is SQIVND (reference sequence). The CDR3 is made up of 13 amino acids. The V end lost 1 base, the J end lost 6 bases, and 7 bases lay between the germline ends. CDR3 sequence: CASSIGLSQPQHF. CDR3 nucleotide sequence: TGTGCCAGTAGTATAGGTTTGAGTCAGCCCCAGCATTTT.

The chain recombines TRBV24-1 with TRBJ1-2; 10 bases are shared with TRBD1. The ends lost 5 bases at V and 5 bases at J; junction bases unmatched: 13. The CDR3 is made up of 17 amino acids. The germline V gene encodes CDR1 KGHDR and CDR2 SFDVKD. CDR3 DNA sequence: TGTGCCACCAGTGGGATCTCCGGGACAGGGGACGGTTATGGCTACACCTTC. Translation gives CATSGISGTGDGYGYTF.

The chain uses TRBV5-1 and TRBJ2-1; 8 nucleotides match TRBD2. Germline trimming cut 4 bases from V and 4 bases from J; bases unmatched to any gene: 4. This CDR3 has 14 amino acids. Germline CDR1 reads SGHRS; CDR2 reads YFSETQ. The CDR3 protein is CASSVTSEYNEQFF. The CDR3 DNA reads TGCGCCAGCAGCGTGACTAGCGAGTACAATGAGCAGTTCTTC.

The chain carries TRBV19 and TRBJ2-1; 7 positions match TRBD2. CDR3 size: 15 residues. V dropped 6 bases and J dropped 0; count of bases not matched to a gene: 5. CDR1 LNHDA and CDR2 SQIVND come from the germline V gene (reference sequence). In DNA form, the CDR3 reads TGTGCCAGTAGACCGGGCGGGAGCTCCTACAATGAGCAGTTCTTC. Encoded protein: CASRPGGSSYNEQFF. The variable domain in full, completed from reference TRBV19 and TRBJ2-1, reads DGGITQSPKYLFRKEGQNVTLSCEQNLNHDAMYWYRQDPGQGLRLIYYSQIVNDFQKGDIAEGYSVSREKKESFPLTVTSAQKNPTAFYLCASRPGGSSYNEQFFGPGTRLTVL.

This chain joins TRBV28 and TRBJ1-2, with D possibly being TRBD1 (5 bases). This CDR3 region has 13 residues. V was clipped by 8 bases and J by 2 bases, with 12 bases between them. The germline CDR1 and CDR2 sequences are MDHEN and SYDVKM. In DNA form, the CDR3 reads TGTGCCAGCGGGGCAGGGCCAAACTATGGCTACACCTTC. Translation gives CASGAGPNYGYTF.

The chain employs TRBV5-6 and TRBJ1-1; D possibly corresponds to TRBD1 (5 bases). Germline V gene sequence: CDR1 SGHDT, CDR2 YYEEEE. The V gene lost 4 bases and the J gene lost 6 bases, with 25 bases spanning the gap. CDR3 length equals 17 residues. The CDR3 sequence: CASSPPLRDSKFSEAFF. DNA of the CDR3: TGTGCCAGCAGCCCGCCCCTGCGGGACTCCAAATTCTCTGAAGCTTTCTTT.